This T cell receptor beta chain was identified in a study of identical twins (dated by TCRdb to the mid-2010s). Study-wide context: To test whether fetal clonotypes persist, the study used deep sequencing on TCR alpha and beta repertoires from monozygotic twins, unrelated adults of various ages, and cord blood. To rule out contamination, replicate twin experiments were performed at different times with different library preparation protocols.

In the germline V gene, CDR1 corresponds to KGHSH and CDR2 to LQKENI. Including cysteine and phenylalanine, the CDR3 has 15 amino acids. CDR3 DNA is the only sequence kept; it has 45 bases, read in frame from the first base. The junction shows trimming of 4 bases on V and 2 bases on J, plus 14 bases between the germline ends. On the study overall, not on this receptor specifically: Abundant cord blood beta clonotypes carried fewer insertions; young adult naive repertoires showed a weaker similar trend, while memory repertoires showed none. Compared with coincidental sharing between unrelated individuals, out-of-frame TCR alpha sequences shared between twins had an excess of sequences with low generation probability. In monozygotic twins, out-of-frame TCR alpha sharing was systematically underestimated by recombination models, although the models agreed with sharing between unrelated individuals. In beta out-of-frame sequences, excess twin sharing was weaker, because having fewer shared sequences lowered the signal-to-noise ratio. Because the same donors could not be followed over many years, the conclusions relied on cross-sectional statistical analysis. Invariant T cells such as MAIT and iNKT could partly confound zero-insertion analyses, although diverse VJ usage argued against such confounding for most clonotypes.

Regarding this clonotype: This clone's antigen is unknown. Base qualities are missing; no much larger clone stands one base away.

Every donor in the study was a healthy Caucasian. Three pairs of female monozygotic twins, all aged about 18 to 30 years, made up the twin cohort. Miltenyi CD45RO+ enrichment and human naive T-cell isolation kits were used to isolate memory (CD45RO+) and naive T cells from PBMC. Preparation of the library involved 5' RACE. Instrument on record: Illumina HiSeq 2000. Template switching introduced a universal primer binding site; the final cDNA contained a unique molecular identifier, enabling accurate counting of TCR cDNA molecules. First-strand cDNA for TCR alpha and beta chains was synthesized from specific primers in the conserved constant-segment region. To control for contamination, every cDNA library carried two barcodes: a SMART-Mk sample barcode plus Illumina barcodes. TruSeq adapter sequences and Illumina sample barcodes were added in two successive PCR steps. The TCR alpha and beta cDNA libraries were sequenced on the Illumina HiSeq platform using custom primers. In the source study's methods: MiGEC was used to process raw reads and extract unique molecular identifiers, and MiXCR was used to find CDR3 positions. Recombination models were inferred per individual with the repgenHMM and IGoR tools using an EM algorithm. The tcR package in R was used for shared clonotype analysis, with sharing normalized by the product of cloneset sizes. To study raw recombination without the effects of thymic and clonal selection, out-of-frame nonproductive sequences were analyzed. The public reads were reanalyzed by TCRdb: fastp trimming at Q25, MiXCR alignment, in-frame beta chains only. Here each entry gathers all rows of one CDR3 protein and keeps the most common genes and DNA. V and J calls and clone size were set by TCRdb, not the authors. Counted in this sample were fewer than 350,000 distinct CDR3 sequences; more than 6.5% of them appeared once. Over 2% of the sample goes to the ten largest clones.

These data were likewise used in another study, on yellow fever vaccine responses in identical twins. The second study also describes: The T cell response to vaccination in identical twins was reported by the authors to appear partly convergent and partly personalized. The study precisely tracked vaccine-responding T cell clones in identical twins.

The source is a woman aged 18 to 35 in good health. Recombination joined TRBV18 with TRBJ1-1, with the D gene too uncertain to name. Sequencing used memory (CD45RO+) T cells sorted from blood. What the cell subset or site label conveys for this sample: CD45RO+ enriched T cells. This receptor has the CDR3 CASSRGKGDNTEAFF. The DNA sequence follows: TGTGCCAGCTCACGTGGGAAGGGCGACAACACTGAAGCTTTCTTT.